A single sample is the source of the 26 T cell receptor beta chains below, sequenced in a study of beta chain features in type 1 diabetes. As every portion of the isolated RNA was reverse transcribed, the sequencing read expressed TCRB transcripts. Assay: immunoSEQ multiplex PCR; the TCRdb copy retains only in-frame clones and omits some. The sample consists of about 110,000 clones, roughly 40% of them appearing once. Sequencing was performed on stem cell memory CD4+ T cells from blood. The source is a woman aged 18-30 years in good health.

This clone was seen only a few times. The CDR3 nucleotides are TGTGCCAGCAGCGCGAGCGGGAGTGTCCACAATGAGCAGTTCTTC. As protein: CASSASGSVHNEQFF. The chain links TRBV9 to TRBJ2-1; TRBD2 matches at 8 bases. With 3 bases clipped from V and 5 bases from J, the junction kept 7 bases outside the gene matches. Looked up from germline, CDR1 is SGDLS and CDR2 is YYNGEE. The CDR3 has 15 residues.

This sequence joins TRBV5-1 and TRBJ1-5; D is ambiguous. CDR3 length: 16 amino acids. Germline assignment: CDR1 SGHRS and CDR2 YFSETQ. Trimming removed 5 bases at V and 2 bases at J, with 17 bases between. CDR3 protein: CASSVPGMVGNQPQHF. The CDR3 nucleotides are TGCGCCAGCAGTGTCCCGGGAATGGTAGGCAATCAGCCCCAGCATTTT.

This clone was counted only a few times. The V and J genes are TRBV7-2 and TRBJ2-5; no definite D call. CDR1 SGHTA and CDR2 FQGNSA come from the germline V gene. This CDR3 spans 14 amino acids. Trimming cost V 0 bases and J 2 bases, with 7 bases left between them. CDR3 in amino acids: CASSLAGTQETQYF. The CDR3 coding sequence is TGTGCCAGCAGCTTAGCGGGCACACAAGAGACCCAGTACTTC.

This clone showed up just once. The chain couples TRBV27 to TRBJ2-1; 13 bases are shared with TRBD2. CDR3 length: 15 residues. With 5 bases clipped from V and 5 bases from J, the junction kept 3 bases outside the gene matches. CDR1 is MNHEY and CDR2 is SMNVEV in the germline V gene (reference sequence). CDR3: CASSITSGRDNEQFF. In DNA form, the CDR3 reads TGTGCCAGCAGTATAACTAGCGGGAGGGACAATGAGCAGTTCTTC.

The chain combines TRBV28 with TRBJ2-7, with TRBD2 as a possible D gene (5 bases). CDR3 size: 14 residues. The ends were cut back, 1 base at V and 0 bases at J, with 7 bases in the middle. Germline CDR1 and CDR2: MDHEN and SYDVKM. The DNA of the CDR3 is TGTGCCAGCAGTTTATTCGGAGGCTCCTACGAGCAGTACTTC. Amino acids: CASSLFGGSYEQYF. Based on the CDR3 plus reference TRBV28 and TRBJ2-7, the full variable domain is DVKVTQSSRYLVKRTGEKVFLECVQDMDHENMFWYRQDPGLGLRLIYFSYDVKMKEKGDIPEGYSVSREKKERFSLILESASTNQTSMYLCASSLFGGSYEQYFGPGTRLTVT.

This chain links TRBV9 with TRBJ2-7; 8 nucleotides line up with TRBD1. Trimming took 3 bases from V and 0 from J; bases not matched to a gene: 8. The CDR3 sequence is 16 residues long. Germline V gene sequence: CDR1 SGDLS, CDR2 YYNGEE. The CDR3, as DNA: TGTGCCAGCAGCGCCGAAGACGGGACAGGCTCCTACGAGCAGTACTTC. Amino acid sequence: CASSAEDGTGSYEQYF.

This clone has only a few counts. J is TRBJ1-1 and V is TRBV29-1; 12 nucleotides match TRBD1. The CDR3 length is 14 residues. V lost 5 bases and J lost 3; bases outside the gene matches: 4. Germline V CDR1 and CDR2: SQVTM, ANQGSEA. The CDR3 region has the DNA TGCAGCGTTACGGGACAGGGGGCTCACACTGAAGCTTTCTTT. Translated: CSVTGQGAHTEAFF.

CDR3 bases: TGTGCCAGCAGCCAGCAGGGGTTTGGGAATCAGCCCCAGCATTTT. This gives the protein CASSQQGFGNQPQHF. The V gene is TRBV28, the J gene TRBJ1-5, with D perhaps matching TRBD1 (6 bases). This CDR3 comprises 15 residues. V was shortened by 6 bases and J by 4 bases, with 16 bases between the two germline ends. The germline V gene encodes CDR1 MDHEN and CDR2 SYDVKM.

The chain recombines TRBV10-3 with TRBJ2-1; 15 bases align to TRBD2. This CDR3 spans 19 amino acids. CDR1 is ENHRY, CDR2 SYGVKD, per germline. With 3 bases clipped from V and 6 bases from J, the junction kept 12 bases outside the gene matches. The CDR3 coding sequence is TGTGCCATCAGTGAAATATCCGGGACTAGCGGGAGGATCGGCAATGAGCAGTTCTTC. Translating it yields CAISEISGTSGRIGNEQFF.

This clone turned up a few times. The V and J genes are TRBV28 and TRBJ2-1; D not resolved. The CDR3 consists of 12 residues. The V gene lost 4 bases and the J gene lost 8 bases, with 9 bases spanning the gap. Germline assignment: CDR1 MDHEN and CDR2 SYDVKM. The CDR3 coding sequence is TGTGCCAGCAGTTGGCCCCGGGATGAGCAGTTCTTC. This gives the protein CASSWPRDEQFF. Combining the CDR3 with reference TRBV28 and TRBJ2-1 gives the whole variable domain DVKVTQSSRYLVKRTGEKVFLECVQDMDHENMFWYRQDPGLGLRLIYFSYDVKMKEKGDIPEGYSVSREKKERFSLILESASTNQTSMYLCASSWPRDEQFFGPGTRLTVL.

The V and J genes are TRBV27 and TRBJ2-5; 8 bases agree with TRBD2. Germline lookup yields CDR1 MNHEY and CDR2 SMNVEV (reference sequence). The ends lost 0 bases at V and 9 bases at J; junction bases unmatched: 18. The length of the CDR3 is 18 residues. The CDR3 nucleotides read TGTGCCAGCAGTTTATCCCGGACTAGCAGGGGTCCACAAGTGCCCCAGTACTTC. It yields the protein CASSLSRTSRGPQVPQYF.

The CDR3 here is CASSFGDRGRYGYTF. In DNA, the CDR3 is TGTGCCAGCAGTTTCGGTGACAGGGGTCGTTATGGCTACACCTTC. The chain carries TRBV28 and TRBJ1-2, with 8 bases lining up with TRBD1. The germline CDR1 and CDR2 sequences are MDHEN and SYDVKM. The CDR3 is made up of 15 amino acids. J gave up 5 bases and V 3 bases, and 8 bases lay outside the gene matches.

This sequence joins TRBV28 and TRBJ2-5; 13 positions agree with TRBD2. V shed 3 bases and J 2 bases; nucleotides not matched to a gene: 3. In germline, CDR1 is MDHEN, CDR2 SYDVKM. There are 16 residues in the CDR3. CDR3: CASSFWTSGSQETQYF. In nucleotides, the CDR3 is TGTGCCAGCAGTTTCTGGACTAGCGGGAGTCAAGAGACCCAGTACTTC.

This chain uses TRBV27 with TRBJ1-5; D perhaps matches TRBD1 (6 bases). The CDR3 has 14 residues. The V gene lost 6 bases and the J gene lost 1 base, with 10 bases spanning the gap. Germline V gene lookup returns CDR1 MNHEY and CDR2 SMNVEV (reference sequence). The CDR3 protein is CASSDGQSNQPQHF. The CDR3 DNA reads as TGTGCCAGCAGCGATGGACAGAGCAATCAGCCCCAGCATTTT.

A few counts support this clone. Here the CDR3 DNA reads TGTGCCTGGACCAAAACTAGCGGGCCTTTTTTAGAGCAGTACTTC. Protein: CAWTKTSGPFLEQYF. The chain carries TRBV30 and TRBJ2-7; the match to TRBD2 covers 9 bases. CDR3 length equals 15 residues. Germline lookup yields CDR1 GTSNPN and CDR2 SVGIG (reference sequence). The V gene end was trimmed by 4 bases and the J gene end by 7 bases; junction bases not matched to a gene: 14.

The chain carries TRBV28 and TRBJ1-3; D remains ambiguous. Per germline, CDR1 MDHEN and CDR2 SYDVKM. This CDR3 is 14 amino acids long. V shed 6 bases and J shed 2 bases, with 11 bases lying between them. As DNA, the CDR3 is TGTGCCAGCAGGCCCTTCCAGGCTGGAAACACCATATATTTT. It translates to CASRPFQAGNTIYF.

This chain connects TRBV7-2 to TRBJ2-1, with 14 positions matching TRBD2. From germline, CDR1 is SGHTA and CDR2 FQGNSA. The J segment lost 8 bases and the V segment lost 2 bases, leaving 11 bases of the junction unmatched. CDR3 size: 18 residues. The chain's CDR3 is CASSLQPPGLAGVDEQFF. The DNA of the CDR3 is TGTGCCAGCAGCTTACAGCCTCCGGGACTAGCGGGAGTGGATGAGCAGTTCTTC.

This clone was counted a few times. The J gene is TRBJ2-1, the V gene TRBV4-2, with D maybe TRBD2 (5 bases). The CDR3 has 13 residues. CDR1 and CDR2 from the germline V gene are LGHNA and YNFKEQ. Trimming took off 2 bases at V and 5 bases at J, with 7 bases between the two ends. In DNA form, the CDR3 reads TGTGCCAGCAGCCAATGGAGGAACAATGAGCAGTTCTTC. Its translation: CASSQWRNNEQFF.

This clone was picked up a small number of times. The chain has TRBV7-2 and TRBJ1-2; no firm D call. Germline V gene data show CDR1 as SGHTA and CDR2 as FQGNSA. This CDR3 has 14 residues. Trimming took off 7 bases at V and 8 bases at J, with 20 bases between the two ends. CDR3 residues: CASTLYQGQTGYTF. The CDR3 bases are TGTGCCAGCACCCTCTACCAAGGCCAGACAGGCTACACCTTC.

The chain recombines TRBV5-1 with TRBJ2-4; 8 bases are a match to TRBD2. V was clipped by 0 bases and J by 0 bases; unmatched bases: 14. CDR1 is SGHRS and CDR2 is YFSETQ in the germline V gene. The CDR3 sequence is 20 residues long. The chain's CDR3 is CASSLEAGASAFLAKNIQYF. DNA for the CDR3: TGCGCCAGCAGCTTGGAAGCGGGAGCTTCGGCATTTCTAGCCAAAAACATTCAGTACTTC.

The rearrangement uses TRBV28 and TRBJ2-2; the D gene is possibly TRBD2 (5 bases). CDR3 size: 16 residues. CDR1 is MDHEN and CDR2 is SYDVKM in the germline V gene. V lost 6 bases to trimming and J lost 0 bases, with 14 bases between them. The CDR3 protein is CASRLLRAANTGELFF. The CDR3, as DNA: TGTGCCAGCAGGCTTTTGAGGGCCGCGAACACCGGGGAGCTGTTTTTT.

The rearrangement uses TRBV6-1 and TRBJ2-1; 8 nucleotides line up with TRBD2. The ends lost 4 bases at V and 7 bases at J; junction bases unmatched: 15. This CDR3 is 17 amino acids long. CDR1 is MNHNS and CDR2 is SASEGT in the germline V gene. In DNA form, the CDR3 reads TGTGCCAGCAGTGTTAAGCCGGGAGGGCCCTCAATGAATGAGCAGTTCTTC. It codes for CASSVKPGGPSMNEQFF.

This clone was seen more than once but under ten times. The CDR3 loop reads CATSRLGLSPGDEQFF. The CDR3 DNA is TGTGCCACCAGCAGACTTGGACTATCGCCTGGGGATGAGCAGTTCTTC. This chain joins TRBV15 and TRBJ2-1, with D perhaps matching TRBD2 (6 bases). Trimming removed 2 bases at V and 8 bases at J, with 19 bases between. This CDR3 has 16 amino acids. The germline V gene encodes CDR1 LNHNV and CDR2 YYDKDF (reference sequence).

The genes are TRBV15 and TRBJ2-1; 8 bases are shared with TRBD1. CDR1 is LNHNV, CDR2 YYDKDF, per germline (reference sequence). The CDR3 runs 15 residues. With V trimmed by 6 bases and J by 3 bases, 7 bases remained unmatched. CDR3 DNA: TGTGCCACCAGAAAAGACAGGGGTCGCTACAATGAGCAGTTCTTC. Translated, it gives CATRKDRGRYNEQFF.

The genes are TRBV29-1 and TRBJ1-1, with D possibly matching TRBD1 (5 bases). This CDR3 is built from 12 residues. Germline V gene data show CDR1 as SQVTM and CDR2 as ANQGSEA. The ends were cut back, 7 bases at V and 6 bases at J, with 15 bases in the middle. The CDR3 DNA sequence: TGCAGCGCGGGGCGGGACGGGCCTGAAGCTTTCTTT. Its translation: CSAGRDGPEAFF.

The rearrangement joins TRBV5-1 to TRBJ2-7, with a possible D match to TRBD1 (6 bases). Trimming took 0 bases from V and 2 from J, leaving 6 bases between them. This CDR3 has 13 residues. Germline values: CDR1 SGHRS, CDR2 YFSETQ. CDR3 sequence: CASSLGDTYEQYF. The CDR3 DNA is TGCGCCAGCAGCTTGGGGGACACCTACGAGCAGTACTTC. The full variable domain, with the rest looked up from reference TRBV5-1 and TRBJ2-7, is KAGVTQTPRYLIKTRGQQVTLSCSPISGHRSVSWYQQTPGQGLQFLFEYFSETQRNKGNFPGRFSGRQFSNSRSEMNVSTLELGDSALYLCASSLGDTYEQYFGPGTRLTVT.